These 28 T cell receptor beta chains share one sample of origin, sequenced in a study of OX40 agonist ivuxolimab in advanced cancers. The assay was immunoSEQ multiplex PCR, and TCRdb's table has in-frame clones only and misses some. The sample contains over 25,000 clones, 85% of which appear only once. Sequenced material: CD4+ or CD8+ T cells sorted from blood, taken in a trial of the OX40 agonist ivuxolimab. The receptors stem from an adult with an advanced solid tumor such as melanoma, head and neck, liver or kidney cancer.

The rearrangement joins TRBV5-1 to TRBJ2-3; 9 bases are shared with TRBD1. Trimming at V came to 3 bases and at J to 5 bases, leaving 10 bases not matched to a gene. CDR3 length equals 16 residues. The V gene's germline CDR1 is SGHRS and CDR2 YFSETQ. The CDR3 region is CASSWRGQGGLDTQYF. The CDR3 DNA reads as TGCGCCAGCAGCTGGCGGGGACAGGGTGGGCTAGATACGCAGTATTTT. The complete variable domain, with remaining parts taken from reference TRBV5-1 and TRBJ2-3, reads KAGVTQTPRYLIKTRGQQVTLSCSPISGHRSVSWYQQTPGQGLQFLFEYFSETQRNKGNFPGRFSGRQFSNSRSEMNVSTLELGDSALYLCASSWRGQGGLDTQYFGPGTRLTVL.

The chain has TRBV9 and TRBJ2-7, with D possibly matching TRBD1 (6 bases). Germline CDR1 reads SGDLS; CDR2 reads YYNGEE. The CDR3 runs 15 residues. Deletions cut 0 bases from V and 3 bases from J, with 13 bases between. CDR3 amino acids: CASSVATGRDYEQYF. In DNA form, the CDR3 reads TGTGCCAGCAGCGTAGCGACAGGACGAGACTACGAGCAGTACTTC.

The chain is built from TRBV9 and TRBJ2-3, with TRBD2 matching 11 bases. Germline V CDR1 and CDR2: SGDLS, YYNGEE. The trim removed 2 bases at V and 0 bases at J, leaving 5 bases unmatched. The CDR3 has 17 amino acids. In nucleotides, the CDR3 is TGTGCCAGCAGCGTTAGCGGGGGGGCGACTAGCACAGATACGCAGTATTTT. Protein sequence: CASSVSGGATSTDTQYF.

The chain links TRBV7-6 to TRBJ1-5; D is perhaps TRBD1 (6 bases). Trimming took off 8 bases at V and 0 bases at J, with 11 bases between the two ends. Looked up from germline, CDR1 is SGHVS and CDR2 is FNYEAQ. The length of the CDR3 is 14 residues. The DNA for the CDR3 is TGTGCCAGCGGGTCGGACAGTAGCAATCAGCCCCAGCATTTT. Residues: CASGSDSSNQPQHF.

V gene TRBV4-2 combines with J gene TRBJ2-7; no clear D. The germline gives CDR1 LGHNA, CDR2 YNFKEQ. V was trimmed by 0 bases and J by 7 bases, leaving 13 bases between them. The CDR3 spans 14 residues. CDR3 amino acids: CASSQDAIPEEQYF. The CDR3 DNA sequence: TGTGCCAGCAGCCAAGACGCTATACCGGAGGAGCAGTACTTC.

The rearrangement joins TRBV28 to TRBJ2-3; D may match TRBD1 or TRBD2 (5 bases each). The length of the CDR3 is 13 residues. Germline V gene lookup returns CDR1 MDHEN and CDR2 SYDVKM. V was trimmed by 3 bases and J by 8 bases, leaving 12 bases between them. Here the CDR3 reads CASSLGERVTQYF. The CDR3 DNA reads TGTGCCAGCAGTTTGGGGGAGAGGGTTACGCAGTATTTT.

The chain links TRBV5-1 to TRBJ2-3; no clear D. This CDR3 is 15 amino acids long. Germline V gene lookup returns CDR1 SGHRS and CDR2 YFSETQ. V was pared by 0 bases and J by 1 base, with 9 bases between. CDR3 sequence: CASSLDVPRTDTQYF. The CDR3 bases are TGCGCCAGCAGCTTGGACGTGCCCCGCACAGATACGCAGTATTTT. The full variable domain, its missing parts supplied by reference TRBV5-1 and TRBJ2-3, is KAGVTQTPRYLIKTRGQQVTLSCSPISGHRSVSWYQQTPGQGLQFLFEYFSETQRNKGNFPGRFSGRQFSNSRSEMNVSTLELGDSALYLCASSLDVPRTDTQYFGPGTRLTVL.

This clone was seen once. The gene calls are TRBV7-2 and TRBJ2-7; TRBD1 matches at 10 bases. Trimming cost V 1 base and J 4 bases; bases outside gene matches: 7. Germline CDR1 reads SGHTA; CDR2 reads FQGNSA. This CDR3 is built from 16 residues. This CDR3 reads CASSLVGTGVGYEQYF. The CDR3 DNA reads as TGTGCCAGCAGCTTAGTGGGGACAGGGGTAGGGTACGAGCAGTACTTC.

V gene TRBV21-1 combines with J gene TRBJ1-3; TRBD1 is the table's D call, not checked against the DNA. TRBV21-1 is described as a pseudogene. The length of the CDR3 is 15 residues. The chain's CDR3 is CASSSRGGGPDTIYF. CDR3 coding DNA: TGTGCCAGCAGCTCAAGAGGAGGGGGCCCGGACACCATATATTTT.

V is TRBV7-9 and J is TRBJ1-4, with no clear D. With 5 bases removed from V and 5 bases from J, the gap between germline ends came to 15 bases. The CDR3 is made up of 15 amino acids. CDR1 is SEHNR and CDR2 is FQNEAQ in the germline V gene (reference sequence). The CDR3 DNA is TGTGCCAGCAGCCAGACTCTCTTTGGAAATGAAAAACTGTTTTTT. Translated: CASSQTLFGNEKLFF.

Only a few counts were recorded for this clone. The rearrangement joins TRBV5-1 to TRBJ2-7; 12 nucleotides agree with TRBD1. Germline CDR1 SGHRS, CDR2 YFSETQ. The CDR3 contains 15 residues. V gave up 3 bases and J gave up 5 bases; unmatched junction bases: 6. The CDR3 here is CASSSRDRGHDEQYF. As DNA, the CDR3 is TGCGCCAGCAGCTCCCGGGACAGGGGGCACGACGAGCAGTACTTC.

The V gene is TRBV11-1, the J gene TRBJ2-1; D gene ambiguous. Germline CDR1 reads SGHAT; CDR2 reads FQDESV (reference sequence). Trimming pared 2 bases from V and 0 bases from J, leaving 8 bases between. CDR3 size: 15 residues. For the CDR3, the DNA is TGTGCCAGCAGCTTAAGTCTGAGCTCCTACAATGAGCAGTTCTTC. Translation gives CASSLSLSSYNEQFF. Full variable domain (rest looked up from reference TRBV11-1 and TRBJ2-1): EAEVAQSPRYKITEKSQAVAFWCDPISGHATLYWYRQILGQGPELLVQFQDESVVDDSQLPKDRFSAERLKGVDSTLKIQPAELGDSAMYLCASSLSLSSYNEQFFGPGTRLTVL.

This clone was seen a few times. J is TRBJ1-1 and V is TRBV7-1, with D maybe TRBD1 (5 bases). TRBV7-1 carries the ORF label, with uncertain function. There are 14 residues in the CDR3. The V end was cut by 4 bases, the J end by 1 base, with 10 bases between. CDR3 bases: TGTGCCAGCAGCTTAGCAGGGACGAACACTGAAGCTTTCTTT. It translates to CASSLAGTNTEAFF.

This sequence joins TRBV7-9 and TRBJ1-1; D not resolved. CDR1 SEHNR and CDR2 FQNEAQ come from the germline V gene (reference sequence). This CDR3 region has 12 residues. V was cut by 5 bases and J by 4 bases, with 8 bases left in between. DNA of the CDR3: TGTGCCAGCAGCCTGGGCACCACTGAAGCTTTCTTT. Translated, it gives CASSLGTTEAFF.

V gene TRBV5-1 combines with J gene TRBJ2-1; the D gene is possibly TRBD2 (5 bases). CDR3 length equals 14 residues. Trimming left V 5 bases short and J 7 bases short, with 16 bases between. CDR1 and CDR2 (germline): SGHRS, YFSETQ. The CDR3, as DNA: TGCGCCAGCAGGGGATGGTTTTCGGGAAATGAGCAGTTCTTC. Amino acids: CASRGWFSGNEQFF.

As regards this clone: One junction end does not reproduce the germline sequence, and a read error may be involved. V is TRBV7-7 and J is TRBJ1-1, with unresolved D. The CDR3 consists of 13 residues. Germline-derived CDR1 and CDR2 are SSHAT and FNYEAQ (reference sequence). The CDR3, as DNA: TGTGCTAGCAGACTAGCAAGTAACACTGAAGCTTTCTTT. Protein product: CASRLASNTEAFF.

V and J are TRBV7-3 and TRBJ1-1; no firm D call. The CDR3 runs to 14 residues. Germline values: CDR1 SGHTA, CDR2 FQGTGA. V lost 0 bases to trimming and J lost 1 base, with 6 bases between them. In DNA form, the CDR3 reads TGTGCCAGCAGCTTAACGGCAGGGAACACTGAAGCTTTCTTT. Its protein product is CASSLTAGNTEAFF.

The chain couples TRBV6-4 to TRBJ2-2; D unclear. The CDR3 is 14 amino acids. The ends were cut back, 6 bases at V and 6 bases at J, with 14 bases in the middle. CDR1 and CDR2 (germline): MRHNA, SNTAGT. The CDR3 reads CASSPTATAGELFF. CDR3 coding DNA: TGTGCCAGCAGCCCGACTGCAACGGCCGGGGAGCTGTTTTTT.

This chain connects TRBV18 to TRBJ2-7, with D unclear. Germline CDR1 and CDR2: KGHSH and LQKENI. The CDR3 runs to 13 residues. The V end lost 0 bases, the J end lost 6 bases, and 9 bases lay between the germline ends. CDR3 sequence reads: CASSPPDGVEQYF. In DNA form, the CDR3 reads TGTGCCAGCTCACCACCGGACGGTGTCGAGCAGTACTTC.

The V gene is TRBV6-5, the J gene TRBJ1-4, with a tentative D call TRBD1 (5 bases). Germline lookup yields CDR1 MNHEY and CDR2 SVGAGI. V was pared by 3 bases and J by 6 bases, with 14 bases between. This CDR3 is built from 15 residues. CDR3 loop: CASSYSTGGDEKLFF. CDR3 DNA sequence: TGTGCCAGCAGTTATTCTACGGGAGGGGATGAAAAACTGTTTTTT.

The rearrangement uses TRBV25-1 and TRBJ1-4; TRBD1 might be the D (5 bases). The CDR3 runs to 13 residues. V was cut by 6 bases and J by 4 bases, with 9 bases left in between. CDR1 and CDR2 from the germline V gene are MGHDK and SYGVNS. CDR3 nucleotide sequence: TGTGCCAGCAGCCCGGGACTTAATGAAAAACTGTTTTTT. Translation gives CASSPGLNEKLFF.

CDR3 nucleotides: TGTGCCAGCAGCACCGGGACCCAGGCCTCCTACAATGAGCAGTTCTTC. Protein sequence: CASSTGTQASYNEQFF. V gene TRBV27 combines with J gene TRBJ2-1, with D tentatively TRBD1 or TRBD2 (5 bases each). Trimming removed 6 bases from V and 0 bases from J, with 15 bases in between. The CDR3 contains 16 residues. Per germline, CDR1 MNHEY and CDR2 SMNVEV (reference sequence).

This chain uses TRBV6-6 with TRBJ2-7, with TRBD1 matching over 7 bases. Germline CDR1 reads MNHNY; CDR2 reads SVGAGI (reference sequence). The J segment lost 2 bases and the V segment lost 0 bases, leaving 7 bases of the junction unmatched. The CDR3 runs to 16 residues. CDR3 sequence: CASSYSGQGDAYEQYF. In DNA form, the CDR3 reads TGTGCCAGCAGTTACTCGGGCCAGGGGGATGCCTACGAGCAGTACTTC.

This clone has a handful of counts. The rearrangement joins TRBV9 to TRBJ1-6, with D possibly being TRBD1 (6 bases). The CDR3 spans 15 residues. V was trimmed by 3 bases and J by 3 bases, leaving 10 bases between them. The V gene's germline CDR1 is SGDLS and CDR2 YYNGEE. CDR3 residues: CASSEETGYNSPLHF. The CDR3 DNA follows: TGTGCCAGCAGCGAAGAGACAGGCTATAATTCACCCCTCCACTTT.

The V gene is TRBV7-9, the J gene TRBJ2-3; TRBD1 or TRBD2 may be the D gene (5 bases each). Trimming took 5 bases from V and 6 from J, leaving 15 bases between them. The CDR3 contains 14 residues. Germline loops: CDR1 SEHNR, CDR2 FQNEAQ (reference sequence). DNA of the CDR3: TGTGCCAGCAGCCAGGGACCTCTTGGGGATACGCAGTATTTT. Its translation: CASSQGPLGDTQYF.

The genes are TRBV9 and TRBJ2-1; D gene ambiguous. Germline V gene lookup returns CDR1 SGDLS and CDR2 YYNGEE. The length of the CDR3 is 16 residues. V was pared by 4 bases and J by 0 bases, with 14 bases between. The CDR3 nucleotides read TGTGCCAGCAGCCCTCTTCTCTTGAGCTCCTACAATGAGCAGTTCTTC. Translation: CASSPLLLSSYNEQFF.

This chain uses TRBV28 with TRBJ1-5; 8 positions match TRBD1. This CDR3 contains 15 residues. Germline V CDR1 and CDR2: MDHEN, SYDVKM. The V segment lost 6 bases and the J segment 6 bases; nucleotides outside the gene matches: 10. The CDR3 loop is CASSFGQGSGQPQHF. In nucleotides, the CDR3 is TGTGCCAGCAGCTTCGGACAGGGCTCAGGTCAGCCCCAGCATTTT.

This chain links TRBV4-1 with TRBJ1-1; tentatively, D is TRBD1 (5 bases). Germline CDR1 MGHRA, CDR2 YSYEKL. The CDR3 is made up of 13 amino acids. The V and J ends lost 1 base and 5 bases respectively, with 8 bases between them. The chain's CDR3 is CASSQVGGTEAFF. The CDR3, as DNA: TGCGCCAGCAGCCAAGTCGGGGGGACTGAAGCTTTCTTT.